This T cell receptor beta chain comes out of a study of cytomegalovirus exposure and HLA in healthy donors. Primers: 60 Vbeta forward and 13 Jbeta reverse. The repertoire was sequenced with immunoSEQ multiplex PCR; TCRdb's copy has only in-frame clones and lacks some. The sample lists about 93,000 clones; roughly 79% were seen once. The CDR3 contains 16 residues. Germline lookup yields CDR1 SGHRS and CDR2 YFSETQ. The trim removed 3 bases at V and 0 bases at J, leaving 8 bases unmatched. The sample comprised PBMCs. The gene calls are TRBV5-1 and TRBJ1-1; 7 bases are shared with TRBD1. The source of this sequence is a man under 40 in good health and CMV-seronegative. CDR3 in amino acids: CASSWYSGTVNTEAFF. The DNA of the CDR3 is TGCGCCAGCAGCTGGTATTCCGGGACAGTGAACACTGAAGCTTTCTTT. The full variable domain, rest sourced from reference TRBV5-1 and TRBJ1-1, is KAGVTQTPRYLIKTRGQQVTLSCSPISGHRSVSWYQQTPGQGLQFLFEYFSETQRNKGNFPGRFSGRQFSNSRSEMNVSTLELGDSALYLCASSWYSGTVNTEAFFGQGTRLTVV.